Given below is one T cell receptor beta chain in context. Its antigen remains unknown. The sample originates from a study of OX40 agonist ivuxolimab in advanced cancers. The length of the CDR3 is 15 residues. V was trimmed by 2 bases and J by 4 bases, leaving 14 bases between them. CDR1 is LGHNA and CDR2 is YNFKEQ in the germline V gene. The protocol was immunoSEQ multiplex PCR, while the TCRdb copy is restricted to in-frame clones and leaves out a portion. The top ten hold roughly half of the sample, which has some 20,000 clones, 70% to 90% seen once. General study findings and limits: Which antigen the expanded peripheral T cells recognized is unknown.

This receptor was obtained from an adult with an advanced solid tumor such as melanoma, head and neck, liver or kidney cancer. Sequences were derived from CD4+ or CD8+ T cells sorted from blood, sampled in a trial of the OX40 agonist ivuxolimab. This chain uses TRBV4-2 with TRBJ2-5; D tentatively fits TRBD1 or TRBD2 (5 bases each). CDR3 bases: TGTGCCAGCAGCCAAAACTCCGGGACGGCAGAGACCCAGTACTTC. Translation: CASSQNSGTAETQYF.